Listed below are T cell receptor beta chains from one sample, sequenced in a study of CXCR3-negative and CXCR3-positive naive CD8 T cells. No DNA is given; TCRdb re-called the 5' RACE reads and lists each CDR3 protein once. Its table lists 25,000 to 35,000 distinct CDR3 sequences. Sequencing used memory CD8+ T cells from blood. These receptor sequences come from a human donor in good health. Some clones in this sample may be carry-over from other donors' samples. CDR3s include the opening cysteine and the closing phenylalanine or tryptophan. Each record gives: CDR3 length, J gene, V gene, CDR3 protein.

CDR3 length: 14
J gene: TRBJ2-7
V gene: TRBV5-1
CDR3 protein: CASTPRDRVYEQYF

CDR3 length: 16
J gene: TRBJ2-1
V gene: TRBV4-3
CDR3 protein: CASSQDGQGSYNEQFF

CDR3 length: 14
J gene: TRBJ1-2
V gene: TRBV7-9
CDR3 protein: CASSFDEPNYGYTF

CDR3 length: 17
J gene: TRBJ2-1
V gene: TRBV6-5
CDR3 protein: CASSSYAGGSSYNEQFF

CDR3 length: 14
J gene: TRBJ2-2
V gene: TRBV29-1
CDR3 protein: CSSRQGADTGELFF

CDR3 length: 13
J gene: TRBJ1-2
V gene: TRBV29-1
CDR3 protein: CSVEGYVNYGYTF

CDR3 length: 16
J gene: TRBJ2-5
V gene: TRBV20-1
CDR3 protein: CSARDQNGRDLETQYF

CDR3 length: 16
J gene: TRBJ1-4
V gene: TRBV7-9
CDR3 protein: CASSSRSGFTNEKLFF

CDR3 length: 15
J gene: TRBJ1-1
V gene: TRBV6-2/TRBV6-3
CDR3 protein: CASSYSGDGNTEAFF

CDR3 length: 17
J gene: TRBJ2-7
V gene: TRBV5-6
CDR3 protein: CASSYPTYGGNSYEQYF

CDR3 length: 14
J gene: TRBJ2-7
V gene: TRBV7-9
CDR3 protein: CASSLGVGASEQYF

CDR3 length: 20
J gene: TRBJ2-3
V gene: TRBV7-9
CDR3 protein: CASSWSRRGGSTASTDTQYF

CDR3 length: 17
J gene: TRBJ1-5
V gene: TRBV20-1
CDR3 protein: CSAREKTGSLYNQPQHF

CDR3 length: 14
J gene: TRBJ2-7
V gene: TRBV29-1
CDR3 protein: CSVEGQGEGYEQYF

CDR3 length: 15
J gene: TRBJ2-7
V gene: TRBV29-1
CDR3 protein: CSVELQGATYYEQYF

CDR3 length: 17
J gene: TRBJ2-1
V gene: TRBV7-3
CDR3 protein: CASSLMPGLAGYNEQFF

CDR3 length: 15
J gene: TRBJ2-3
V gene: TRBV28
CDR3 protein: CASSLRTGGTDTQYF

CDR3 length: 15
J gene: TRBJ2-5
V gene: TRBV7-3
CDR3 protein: CASSSTGTFQETQYF

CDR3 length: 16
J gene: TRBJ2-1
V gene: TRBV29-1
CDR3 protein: CSVEGQGAWSYNEQFF

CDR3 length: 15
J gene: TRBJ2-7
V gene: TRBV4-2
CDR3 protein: CASSQEWNRGNEQYF

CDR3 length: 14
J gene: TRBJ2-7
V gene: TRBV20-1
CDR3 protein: CSARAGGDTYEQYF

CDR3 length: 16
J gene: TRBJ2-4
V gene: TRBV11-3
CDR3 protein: CASSRTGEGTKNIQYF